A single sample gave rise to the 27 T cell receptor beta chains below, sequenced in a study of blood T cell repertoires in COVID-19. Sequencing was performed with immunoSEQ multiplex PCR; in TCRdb, only in-frame clones are kept and a portion is missing. The sample has 350,000 to 400,000 clones; roughly 91% are singletons. The material sequenced was PBMCs or T cells enriched from blood (not recorded which). The receptors shown here come from a young woman who had recovered from COVID-19.

CDR3 sequence (DNA): TGTGCCAGCAGACCTGCGACGGGACAGGGGGAAAAGCGAGGCTACACCTTC. Its protein product is CASRPATGQGEKRGYTF. The chain has TRBV5-4 and TRBJ1-2; the match to TRBD1 covers 11 bases. Germline CDR1 is SGHNT and CDR2 is YYREEE (reference sequence). The CDR3 runs 17 residues. V trimming: 5 bases; J trimming: 8 bases; junction bases outside the gene matches: 17.

The chain uses TRBV18 and TRBJ2-3, with 16 nucleotides matching TRBD2. J was trimmed by 1 base and V by 2 bases; bases with no gene match: 15. The length of the CDR3 is 22 residues. Germline CDR1 reads KGHSH; CDR2 reads LQKENI. CDR3 coding DNA: TGTGCCAGCTCACCAACGCGGCCGGGACTAGCGGGAGGGCATGGAGGCACAGATACGCAGTATTTT. Translating gives CASSPTRPGLAGGHGGTDTQYF.

V is TRBV2 and J is TRBJ1-5; possibly TRBD1 for D (6 bases). The V end lost 3 bases, the J end lost 6 bases, and 15 bases lay between the germline ends. CDR3 length: 15 residues. Germline V gives CDR1 SNHLY, CDR2 FYNNEI. The CDR3 sequence: CASSDNRVSVQPQHF. CDR3 coding DNA: TGTGCCAGCAGTGATAACAGGGTATCGGTTCAGCCCCAGCATTTT.

This clone was seen a single time. The sample contains more than one DNA sequence encoding this CDR3. This chain connects TRBV5-1 to TRBJ2-3; D unresolved. CDR1 is SGHRS, CDR2 YFSETQ, per germline. Trimming shortened V by 0 bases and J by 2 bases, and 7 bases separated the two germline ends. The CDR3 has 14 amino acids. The CDR3 nucleotides are TGCGCCAGCAGCTTGGGCGGATCCACAGATACGCAGTATTTT. Translated: CASSLGGSTDTQYF.

This chain connects TRBV19 to TRBJ1-2; TRBD1 matches 7 bases. In germline, CDR1 is LNHDA, CDR2 SQIVND (reference sequence). This CDR3 is 15 amino acids long. The J segment lost 8 bases and the V segment lost 3 bases, leaving 12 bases of the junction unmatched. The CDR3 loop is CASSINTQRGRGYTF. The CDR3 DNA reads as TGTGCCAGTAGTATTAACACCCAAAGGGGGCGAGGCTACACCTTC. Full variable domain (outside the CDR3, taken from reference TRBV19 and TRBJ1-2): DGGITQSPKYLFRKEGQNVTLSCEQNLNHDAMYWYRQDPGQGLRLIYYSQIVNDFQKGDIAEGYSVSREKKESFPLTVTSAQKNPTAFYLCASSINTQRGRGYTFGSGTRLTVV.

This chain links TRBV10-3 with TRBJ2-7; 9 bases align to TRBD1. CDR1 is ENHRY, CDR2 SYGVKD, per germline. The V gene end was trimmed by 10 bases and the J gene end by 4 bases; junction bases not matched to a gene: 5. This CDR3 contains 12 residues. Here the CDR3 reads CATRDRVYEQYF. The DNA for the CDR3 is TGTGCCACCCGGGACAGGGTTTACGAGCAGTACTTC.

This rearrangement joins TRBV5-1 to TRBJ2-2, with a weak D call TRBD1 (5 bases). Trimming removed 0 bases at V and 7 bases at J, with 13 bases between. The CDR3 is 15 residues long. The germline CDR1 and CDR2 sequences are SGHRS and YFSETQ. The CDR3 DNA is TGCGCCAGCAGCTTGGACTTCAGGGAAGGCGGGGAGCTGTTTTTT. It translates to CASSLDFREGGELFF.

J is TRBJ1-5 and V is TRBV10-2; no clear D gene. V lost 3 bases to trimming and J lost 3 bases, with 12 bases between them. In germline, CDR1 is WSHSY, CDR2 SAAADI. This CDR3 is built from 15 residues. CDR3 sequence reads: CASSDGGGPNQPQHF. CDR3 DNA sequence: TGCGCCAGCAGTGACGGTGGAGGACCCAATCAGCCCCAGCATTTT.

V gene TRBV6-6 combines with J gene TRBJ2-7; 11 nucleotides match TRBD1. CDR3 length: 16 residues. Germline assignment: CDR1 MNHNY and CDR2 SVGAGI (reference sequence). Germline trimming cut 5 bases from V and 3 bases from J; bases unmatched to any gene: 9. The CDR3 nucleotides are TGTGCCAGCAGTCGACCCGGGACAGGGGGGAACTACGAGCAGTACTTC. It is translated as CASSRPGTGGNYEQYF.

The chain employs TRBV7-9 and TRBJ2-2, with D possibly TRBD1 on 6 matching bases. V was clipped by 4 bases and J by 1 base, with 16 bases between them. Looked up from germline, CDR1 is SEHNR and CDR2 is FQNEAQ (reference sequence). The CDR3 covers 17 residues. CDR3 DNA sequence: TGTGCCAGCAGCTCTGACAGGTTACGCCAGAACACCGGGGAGCTGTTTTTT. Encoded protein: CASSSDRLRQNTGELFF.

The chain combines TRBV7-2 with TRBJ1-1; D is perhaps TRBD1 (5 bases). The V end lost 5 bases, the J end lost 1 base, and 11 bases lay between the germline ends. The CDR3 totals 14 residues. Germline assignment: CDR1 SGHTA and CDR2 FQGNSA. Written as DNA, the CDR3 is TGTGCCAGCAGCCCCGGTGGGGCGAACACTGAAGCTTTCTTT. It translates to CASSPGGANTEAFF.

The CDR3 DNA reads as TGTGCCAGCAGCAAAGAACCCCAGGGACTAGCGGCCACAGATACGCAGTATTTT. Amino acid sequence: CASSKEPQGLAATDTQYF. The gene calls are TRBV21-1 and TRBJ2-3; the tabulated D call, TRBD2, remains unverified against the DNA. TRBV21-1 is recorded as a pseudogene. CDR3 size: 18 residues.

The V gene is TRBV20-1, the J gene TRBJ2-2; 7 nucleotides agree with TRBD1. This CDR3 has 14 amino acids. Per germline, CDR1 DFQATT and CDR2 SNEGSKA (reference sequence). V lost 3 bases, J lost 0 bases, and 1 base stayed unmatched. CDR3 amino acids: CSASDRANTGELFF. The CDR3, as DNA: TGCAGTGCTAGTGACAGGGCGAACACCGGGGAGCTGTTTTTT.

The CDR3: CASSVIQGANYGYTF. The CDR3 nucleotides are TGTGCCAGCAGTGTCATTCAGGGGGCAAACTATGGCTACACCTTC. V and J are TRBV2 and TRBJ1-2, with TRBD1 identical over 8 bases. J was trimmed by 2 bases and V by 4 bases; bases with no gene match: 6. The CDR3 runs 15 residues. Looked up from germline, CDR1 is SNHLY and CDR2 is FYNNEI.

J is TRBJ2-2 and V is TRBV7-6, with D perhaps TRBD2 (5 bases). Trimming removed 5 bases from V and 2 bases from J, with 9 bases in between. CDR1 and CDR2 from the germline V gene are SGHVS and FNYEAQ. This CDR3 region has 14 residues. CDR3 in DNA: TGTGCCAGCAGCCCCGGACTTAACACCGGGGAGCTGTTTTTT. This sequence encodes CASSPGLNTGELFF.

The rearrangement links TRBV19 to TRBJ2-1, with TRBD2 matching over 7 bases. V lost 1 base and J lost 2; bases outside the gene matches: 14. Germline CDR1 LNHDA, CDR2 SQIVND (reference sequence). This CDR3 spans 19 amino acids. CDR3 DNA: TGTGCCAGTAGTATAGTTGCGGGAGAGGTTCGACATGCCTACAATGAGCAGTTCTTC. Its translation is CASSIVAGEVRHAYNEQFF. Full variable domain (missing parts from reference TRBV19 and TRBJ2-1): DGGITQSPKYLFRKEGQNVTLSCEQNLNHDAMYWYRQDPGQGLRLIYYSQIVNDFQKGDIAEGYSVSREKKESFPLTVTSAQKNPTAFYLCASSIVAGEVRHAYNEQFFGPGTRLTVL.

This chain connects TRBV28 to TRBJ1-2; 9 bases map to TRBD1. This CDR3 spans 18 amino acids. Germline assignment: CDR1 MDHEN and CDR2 SYDVKM. V was pared by 6 bases and J by 5 bases, with 19 bases of the junction left unmatched. This chain's CDR3 is CASSPDRGFSGIRYGYTF. As DNA, the CDR3 is TGTGCCAGCAGCCCGGACAGGGGATTTTCCGGAATTCGGTATGGCTACACCTTC.

The gene calls are TRBV7-9 and TRBJ1-6, with D possibly being TRBD1 (5 bases). CDR1 and CDR2 from the germline V gene are SEHNR and FQNEAQ (reference sequence). V lost 5 bases, J lost 2 bases, and 10 bases lay in between. CDR3 size: 15 residues. The chain's CDR3 is CASSEGLPYNSPLHF. DNA of the CDR3: TGTGCCAGCAGCGAGGGACTGCCCTATAATTCACCCCTCCACTTT.

This clone was seen a single time. The chain combines TRBV7-2 with TRBJ1-2; 8 bases align to TRBD1. CDR1 SGHTA and CDR2 FQGNSA come from the germline V gene. CDR3 length equals 15 residues. V lost 5 bases to trimming and J lost 0 bases; unmatched junction nucleotides: 5. CDR3 DNA sequence: TGTGCCAGCAGCACCTCGACAGGGGCTAACTATGGCTACACCTTC. Protein: CASSTSTGANYGYTF. The full variable domain, rest sourced from reference TRBV7-2 and TRBJ1-2, is GAGVSQSPSNKVTEKGKDVELRCDPISGHTALYWYRQSLGQGLEFLIYFQGNSAPDKSGLPSDRFSAERTGGSVSTLTIQRTQQEDSAVYLCASSTSTGANYGYTFGSGTRLTVV.

This chain links TRBV5-4 with TRBJ1-4, with D possibly TRBD1 on 6 matching bases. Germline V gives CDR1 SGHNT, CDR2 YYREEE (reference sequence). This CDR3 comprises 15 residues. V shed 0 bases and J shed 4 bases, with 10 bases lying between them. In DNA, the CDR3 is TGTGCCAGCAGCTTGGGGTCAGGGGTTAATGAAAAACTGTTTTTT. It translates to CASSLGSGVNEKLFF.

The J gene is TRBJ2-1, the V gene TRBV9; 9 nucleotides line up with TRBD2. The V gene's germline CDR1 is SGDLS and CDR2 YYNGEE. V dropped 3 bases and J dropped 3; count of bases not matched to a gene: 4. This CDR3 is built from 15 residues. CDR3 loop: CASSETSGGYNEQFF. In nucleotides, the CDR3 is TGTGCCAGCAGCGAGACTAGCGGAGGCTACAATGAGCAGTTCTTC.

This chain links TRBV7-2 with TRBJ2-3, with 14 bases lining up with TRBD2. The germline CDR1 and CDR2 sequences are SGHTA and FQGNSA. This CDR3 is built from 18 residues. V lost 5 bases, J lost 9 bases, and 16 bases stayed unmatched. The CDR3 reads CASSRGTSGGRAGETQYF. DNA for the CDR3: TGTGCCAGCAGCCGGGGGACTAGCGGGGGCCGAGCGGGTGAAACGCAGTATTTT.

The gene calls are TRBV5-4 and TRBJ1-2, with 9 nucleotides matching TRBD1. V lost 5 bases, J lost 7 bases, and 15 bases stayed unmatched. This CDR3 is built from 16 residues. In germline, CDR1 is SGHNT, CDR2 YYREEE (reference sequence). The CDR3 is CASRDRGALATVGYTF. CDR3 nucleotides: TGTGCCAGCAGGGACAGGGGAGCCCTCGCGACGGTTGGCTACACCTTC. Full variable domain (remainder filled in from reference TRBV5-4 and TRBJ1-2): ETGVTQSPTHLIKTRGQQVTLRCSSQSGHNTVSWYQQALGQGPQFIFQYYREEENGRGNFPPRFSGLQFPNYSSELNVNALELDDSALYLCASRDRGALATVGYTFGSGTRLTVV.

The chain links TRBV6-2 or TRBV6-3 to TRBJ2-4; a weak D match, TRBD2 (5 bases). V lost 6 bases, J lost 0 bases, and 12 bases lay in between. Germline assignment: CDR1 MNHEY and CDR2 SVGEGT. This CDR3 is built from 15 residues. CDR3 in DNA: TGTGCCAGCAGCCGGCCGGGGATAGCCAAAAACATTCAGTACTTC. This encodes CASSRPGIAKNIQYF.

Here the CDR3 reads CASSFPGGGAFF. DNA of the CDR3: TGTGCCAGCAGTTTCCCCGGCGGGGGAGCTTTCTTT. J is TRBJ1-1 and V is TRBV2; tentatively, D is TRBD1 (5 bases). Germline CDR1 and CDR2: SNHLY and FYNNEI. This CDR3 has 12 amino acids. Trimming took 5 bases from V and 10 from J, leaving 14 bases between them.

The chain carries TRBV24-1 and TRBJ2-2, with D perhaps TRBD1 (5 bases). Trimming shortened V by 4 bases and J by 3 bases, and 11 bases separated the two germline ends. From germline, CDR1 is KGHDR and CDR2 SFDVKD. The length of the CDR3 is 15 residues. This CDR3 is CATSEGELDTGELFF. DNA for the CDR3: TGTGCCACCAGTGAAGGGGAATTGGACACCGGGGAGCTGTTTTTT.

The CDR3 DNA is TGCAGCGTTGAGGGGCGGAAAGAGCAGTTCTTC. It encodes CSVEGRKEQFF. This chain links TRBV29-1 with TRBJ2-1; a possible D gene is TRBD1 (5 bases). From germline, CDR1 is SQVTM and CDR2 ANQGSEA. V was shortened by 3 bases and J by 10 bases, with 10 bases between the two germline ends. CDR3 length: 11 amino acids.